The next 21 T cell receptor beta chains were all read from a single sample in a study of glioma-infiltrating T cells after dendritic cell vaccination. TCRdb's table, derived via immunoSEQ multiplex PCR, lists solely in-frame clones and lacks some. The table shows tens of thousands of clones, with approximately 78% occurring only once. The time point was: after dendritic cell vaccination, including at tumor progression/relapse. The input for sequencing was blood, taken after dendritic cell vaccination. Receptors were obtained from a human donor with glioblastoma.

The chain combines TRBV4-1 with TRBJ2-1; possibly TRBD2 for D (6 bases). Germline assignment: CDR1 MGHRA and CDR2 YSYEKL. The CDR3 runs 17 residues. The V end lost 0 bases, the J end lost 2 bases, and 14 bases lay between the germline ends. The CDR3 loop reads CASSQDELAFTYNEQFF. The CDR3, as DNA: TGCGCCAGCAGCCAAGATGAACTAGCCTTCACCTACAATGAGCAGTTCTTC.

This chain joins TRBV11-1 and TRBJ2-2; 7 bases are shared with TRBD1. The V gene end was trimmed by 6 bases and the J gene end by 5 bases; junction bases not matched to a gene: 3. Looked up from germline, CDR1 is SGHAT and CDR2 is FQDESV (reference sequence). The CDR3 contains 13 residues. The CDR3 sequence is CASRTQGTGELFF. The CDR3 nucleotides are TGTGCCAGCAGGACACAGGGGACCGGGGAGCTGTTTTTT.

V is TRBV5-1 and J is TRBJ2-2, with 8 bases aligning to TRBD1. V was clipped by 2 bases and J by 5 bases; unmatched bases: 5. Germline V gives CDR1 SGHRS, CDR2 YFSETQ. This CDR3 has 15 residues. CDR3 amino acids: CASSFPGGATGELFF. CDR3 DNA: TGCGCCAGCAGCTTCCCAGGGGGCGCAACCGGGGAGCTGTTTTTT.

The chain recombines TRBV7-9 with TRBJ2-7; 8 bases agree with TRBD1. CDR1 and CDR2 from the germline V gene are SEHNR and FQNEAQ (reference sequence). The V and J ends lost 5 bases and 7 bases, in that order; junction bases with no gene match: 16. This CDR3 has 16 residues. This CDR3 is CASSLLRTGSVGEQYF. CDR3 DNA: TGTGCCAGCAGCCTGCTGAGGACAGGGTCTGTGGGAGAGCAGTACTTC.

CDR3 nucleotide sequence: TGTGCCAGCAGCTTAGATATCCCTGGGGCCAACGTCCTGACTTTC. Translating gives CASSLDIPGANVLTF. The genes are TRBV7-8 and TRBJ2-6, with D unresolved. The CDR3 has 15 residues. Trimming left V 1 base short and J 2 bases short, with 6 bases between. Germline V gives CDR1 SGHVS, CDR2 FQNEAQ.

V usage is TRBV19 and J usage is TRBJ2-5; TRBD2 is a possible D gene (6 bases). CDR1 is LNHDA, CDR2 SQIVND, per germline (reference sequence). V lost 10 bases, J lost 5 bases, and 23 bases lay in between. The CDR3 covers 15 residues. This CDR3 reads CATNGGKGMWETQYF. Here the CDR3 DNA reads TGTGCCACCAATGGGGGGAAGGGGATGTGGGAGACCCAGTACTTC.

The chain is built from TRBV25-1 and TRBJ2-2; 11 bases fit TRBD1. The CDR3 length is 15 residues. The ends lost 5 bases at V and 7 bases at J; junction bases unmatched: 6. Germline loops: CDR1 MGHDK, CDR2 SYGVNS. CDR3 coding DNA: TGTGCCAGCAGTCCGGACAGGGGGCGGGTCGGGGAGCTGTTTTTT. Protein sequence: CASSPDRGRVGELFF.

J is TRBJ1-3 and V is TRBV2; tentatively, D is TRBD1 (5 bases). V lost 2 bases and J lost 2, with 7 bases in between. The CDR3 runs 14 residues. CDR1 and CDR2 from the germline V gene are SNHLY and FYNNEI. CDR3 region: CASSEFRAGNTIYF. The CDR3 DNA reads as TGTGCCAGCAGTGAATTCAGGGCTGGAAACACCATATATTTT.

The V gene is TRBV2, the J gene TRBJ2-2; TRBD1 is a possible D gene (6 bases). The ends were cut back, 6 bases at V and 1 base at J, with 12 bases in the middle. Germline V gene lookup returns CDR1 SNHLY and CDR2 FYNNEI. This CDR3 has 15 residues. This CDR3 is CASRGAGRNTGELFF. CDR3 sequence (DNA): TGTGCCAGCAGGGGGGCCGGACGGAACACCGGGGAGCTGTTTTTT.

The chain carries TRBV11-2 and TRBJ1-1; D gene uncertain. Between the trimmed V and J ends, which lost 3 bases and 1 base, there was a span of 6 bases. CDR1 is SGHAT and CDR2 is FQNNGV in the germline V gene. CDR3 length equals 13 residues. The CDR3 DNA reads as TGTGCCAGCAGCTTTCGAGGGAACACTGAAGCTTTCTTT. Residues: CASSFRGNTEAFF.

The J gene is TRBJ2-1, the V gene TRBV4-1, with D possibly being TRBD2 (6 bases). V shed 0 bases and J shed 9 bases, with 21 bases lying between them. This CDR3 has 17 amino acids. CDR1 is MGHRA and CDR2 is YSYEKL in the germline V gene. This CDR3 reads CASSQDSLAATLGEQFF. DNA of the CDR3: TGCGCCAGCAGCCAAGATTCCTTAGCGGCGACCCTGGGTGAGCAGTTCTTC.

V and J are TRBV2 and TRBJ2-1; 9 nucleotides match TRBD1. Trimming took 7 bases from V and 4 from J; bases not matched to a gene: 5. This CDR3 is built from 14 residues. The germline V gene encodes CDR1 SNHLY and CDR2 FYNNEI. The CDR3 bases are TGTGCCAGCAAGGGGGGACAGGGTTACAATGAGCAGTTCTTC. Translated, it gives CASKGGQGYNEQFF.

This sequence joins TRBV5-4 and TRBJ2-2; tentative D call: TRBD1 (6 bases). The V gene's germline CDR1 is SGHNT and CDR2 YYREEE (reference sequence). The V end lost 6 bases, the J end lost 5 bases, and 26 bases lay between the germline ends. The CDR3 extends over 18 amino acids. Written as DNA, the CDR3 is TGTGCCAGCAAGGTGGGAAGAGCAGGGGTCGACCGTACCGGGGAGCTGTTTTTT. Amino acid sequence: CASKVGRAGVDRTGELFF.

This clone was seen only a few times. The rearrangement links TRBV27 to TRBJ2-7; 14 bases line up with TRBD2. Germline V gives CDR1 MNHEY, CDR2 SMNVEV (reference sequence). The CDR3 is 18 residues long. Trimming at V came to 2 bases and at J to 6 bases, leaving 12 bases not matched to a gene. CDR3 DNA: TGTGCCAGCAGTTTAGGTGTAGGGACTAGCGGGAGCATATGCGAGCAGTACGTC. Translating it yields CASSLGVGTSGSICEQYV.

J is TRBJ2-7 and V is TRBV13; a possible D gene is TRBD1 (6 bases). CDR1 is PRHDT, CDR2 FYEKMQ, per germline (reference sequence). V gave up 5 bases and J gave up 0 bases, with 11 bases separating them. The CDR3 totals 14 residues. The chain's CDR3 is CASSLQGYSYEQYV. CDR3 coding DNA: TGTGCCAGCAGCCTACAGGGTTACTCCTACGAGCAGTACGTC.

The chain combines TRBV19 with TRBJ2-2, with 11 bases matching TRBD2. The germline V gene encodes CDR1 LNHDA and CDR2 SQIVND (reference sequence). Trimming took 1 base from V and 6 from J; bases not matched to a gene: 4. The CDR3 is 16 residues long. The DNA for the CDR3 is TGTGCCAGTAGTATAGTTCTAGCGGGAGGCGCCGGGGAGCTGTTTTTT. This gives the protein CASSIVLAGGAGELFF.

The V call is TRBV23-1, the J call TRBJ2-7; 10 positions match TRBD1. TRBV23-1 is an ORF, with its function uncertain. V dropped 6 bases and J dropped 0; count of bases not matched to a gene: 17. CDR3 length: 19 amino acids. CDR3 loop: CASSRFFYLRQGASYEQYV. The CDR3 DNA reads TGCGCCAGCAGCCGTTTTTTTTACCTAAGACAGGGGGCCTCCTACGAGCAGTACGTC.

The chain recombines TRBV15 with TRBJ1-5; maybe TRBD1 (5 bases). This CDR3 has 14 amino acids. Trimming stripped 0 bases from V and 3 bases from J, with 6 bases between. In germline, CDR1 is LNHNV, CDR2 YYDKDF (reference sequence). This chain's CDR3 is CATSREQVNQPQHF. The DNA of the CDR3 is TGTGCCACCAGCAGAGAACAGGTCAATCAGCCCCAGCATTTT.

The sample holds a few counts of this clone. The V gene is TRBV10-3, the J gene TRBJ1-2, with 8 bases lining up with TRBD1. The CDR3 is 14 residues long. Germline V gene sequence: CDR1 ENHRY, CDR2 SYGVKD. Trimming at V came to 3 bases and at J to 8 bases, leaving 8 bases not matched to a gene. The CDR3 DNA follows: TGTGCCATCAGTGACCCGGACAGGGTGAGAGGCTACACCTTC. This encodes CAISDPDRVRGYTF.

This clone was seen more than once but under ten times. The chain uses TRBV5-1 and TRBJ2-3, with 11 nucleotides matching TRBD2. Losses at the gene ends were 3 bases for V and 4 bases for J; bases not matched to a gene: 7. From germline, CDR1 is SGHRS and CDR2 YFSETQ. This CDR3 has 16 amino acids. Written as DNA, the CDR3 is TGCGCCAGCAGCTATACTAGCGGGGGCGGCGCAGATACGCAGTATTTT. As protein: CASSYTSGGGADTQYF.

This clone was counted a few times. The V call is TRBV11-1, the J call TRBJ1-4; TRBD1 aligns across 9 bases. The CDR3 runs 14 residues. The germline V gene encodes CDR1 SGHAT and CDR2 FQDESV (reference sequence). J lost 6 bases, V lost 4 bases, and 3 bases had no gene match. CDR3 sequence reads: CASSYRTGDEKLFF. The DNA for the CDR3 is TGTGCCAGCAGCTATCGGACAGGGGATGAAAAACTGTTTTTT.